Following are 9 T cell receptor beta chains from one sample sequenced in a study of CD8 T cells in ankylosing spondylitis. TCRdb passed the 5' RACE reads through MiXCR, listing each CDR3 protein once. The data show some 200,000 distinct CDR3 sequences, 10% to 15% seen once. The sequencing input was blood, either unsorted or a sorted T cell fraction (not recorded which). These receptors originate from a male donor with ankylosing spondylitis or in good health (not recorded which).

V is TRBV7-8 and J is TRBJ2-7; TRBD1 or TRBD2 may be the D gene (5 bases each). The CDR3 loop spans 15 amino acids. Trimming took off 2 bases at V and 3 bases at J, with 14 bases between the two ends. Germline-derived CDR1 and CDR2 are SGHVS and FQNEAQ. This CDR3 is CASSLPRAGSYEQYF. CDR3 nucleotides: TGTGCCAGCAGCTTACCCCGAGCAGGGAGCTACGAGCAGTACTTC.

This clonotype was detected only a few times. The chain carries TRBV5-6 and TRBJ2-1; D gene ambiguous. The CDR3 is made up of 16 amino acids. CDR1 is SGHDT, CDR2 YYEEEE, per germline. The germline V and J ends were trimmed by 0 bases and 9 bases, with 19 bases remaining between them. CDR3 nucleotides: TGTGCCAGCAGCTTGGCCGTTCCTAGATATGATGGTGAGCAGTTCTTC. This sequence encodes CASSLAVPRYDGEQFF.

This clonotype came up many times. Written as DNA, the CDR3 is TGTGCCAGCAGCGAGAACACTGAAGCTTTCTTT. The encoded protein is CASSENTEAFF. This chain joins TRBV12-3 or TRBV12-4 and TRBJ1-1; D not certain. With 6 bases removed from V and 1 base from J, the gap between germline ends came to 3 bases. This CDR3 region has 11 residues.

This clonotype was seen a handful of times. The CDR3 sequence is CASSGIQGATNEKLFF. The CDR3 coding sequence is TGTGCCAGCAGCGGTATACAGGGGGCAACTAATGAAAAACTGTTTTTT. The chain employs TRBV5-5 and TRBJ1-4, with 8 positions matching TRBD1. Germline lookup yields CDR1 SGHKS and CDR2 YYEKEE (reference sequence). Trimming at V came to 4 bases and at J to 0 bases, leaving 5 bases not matched to a gene. This CDR3 is 16 amino acids long.

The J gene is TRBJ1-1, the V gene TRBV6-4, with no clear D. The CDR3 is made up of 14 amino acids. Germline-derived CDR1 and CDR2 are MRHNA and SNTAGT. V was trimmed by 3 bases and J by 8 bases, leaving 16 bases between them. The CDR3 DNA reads TGTGCCAGCAGTGATCGGTGGTTAGCGGGGGAAGCTTTCTTT. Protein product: CASSDRWLAGEAFF.

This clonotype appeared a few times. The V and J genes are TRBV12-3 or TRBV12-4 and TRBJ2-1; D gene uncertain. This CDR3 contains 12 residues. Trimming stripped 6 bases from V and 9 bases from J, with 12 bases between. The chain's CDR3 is CASRGPSPEQFF. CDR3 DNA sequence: TGTGCCAGCAGGGGTCCCTCGCCTGAGCAGTTCTTC.

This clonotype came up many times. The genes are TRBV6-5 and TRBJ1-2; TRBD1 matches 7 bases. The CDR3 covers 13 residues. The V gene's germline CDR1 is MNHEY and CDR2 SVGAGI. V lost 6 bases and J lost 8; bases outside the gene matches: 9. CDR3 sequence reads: CASSYQGQWGYTF. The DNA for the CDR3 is TGTGCCAGCAGCTACCAGGGACAGTGGGGCTACACCTTC.

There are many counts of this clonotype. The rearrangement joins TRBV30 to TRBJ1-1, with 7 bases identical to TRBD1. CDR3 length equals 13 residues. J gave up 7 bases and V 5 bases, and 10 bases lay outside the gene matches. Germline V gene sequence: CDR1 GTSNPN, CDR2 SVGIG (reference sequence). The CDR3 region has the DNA TGTGCCTGGGGAACAGGGGTGGTGGTTGAAGCTTTCTTT. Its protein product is CAWGTGVVVEAFF.

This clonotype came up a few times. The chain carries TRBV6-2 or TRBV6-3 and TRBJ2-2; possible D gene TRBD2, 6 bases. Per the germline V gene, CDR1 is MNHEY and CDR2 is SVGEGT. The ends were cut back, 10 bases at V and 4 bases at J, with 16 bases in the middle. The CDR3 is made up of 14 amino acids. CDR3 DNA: TGTGCCACCCTGAGGGACTGGGGCACCGGGGAGCTGTTTTTT. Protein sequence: CATLRDWGTGELFF.